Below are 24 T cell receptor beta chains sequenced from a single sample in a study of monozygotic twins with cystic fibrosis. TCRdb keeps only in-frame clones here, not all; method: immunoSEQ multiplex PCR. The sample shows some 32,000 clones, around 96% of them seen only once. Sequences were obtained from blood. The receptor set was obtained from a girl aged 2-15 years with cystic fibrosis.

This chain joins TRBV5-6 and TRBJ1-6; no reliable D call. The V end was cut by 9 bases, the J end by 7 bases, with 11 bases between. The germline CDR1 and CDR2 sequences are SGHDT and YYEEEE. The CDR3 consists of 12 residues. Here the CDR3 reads CATMQANSPLHF. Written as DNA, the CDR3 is TGTGCCACCATGCAGGCAAATTCACCCCTCCACTTT.

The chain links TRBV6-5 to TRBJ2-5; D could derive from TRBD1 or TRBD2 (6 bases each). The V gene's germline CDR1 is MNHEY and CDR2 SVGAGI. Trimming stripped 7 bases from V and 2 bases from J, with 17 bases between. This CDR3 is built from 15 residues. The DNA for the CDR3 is TGTGCCAGCAAGCCCGGGGGCATCAGACAAGAGACCCAGTACTTC. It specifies CASKPGGIRQETQYF.

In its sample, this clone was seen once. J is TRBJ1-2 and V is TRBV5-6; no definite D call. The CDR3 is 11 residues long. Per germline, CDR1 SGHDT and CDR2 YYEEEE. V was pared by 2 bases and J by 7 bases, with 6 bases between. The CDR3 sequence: CASSFLGGYTF. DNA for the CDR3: TGTGCCAGCAGCTTTTTAGGTGGCTACACCTTC. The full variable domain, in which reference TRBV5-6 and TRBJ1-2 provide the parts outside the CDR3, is DAGVTQSPTHLIKTRGQQVTLRCSPKSGHDTVSWYQQALGQGPQFIFQYYEEEERQRGNFPDRFSGHQFPNYSSELNVNALLLGDSALYLCASSFLGGYTFGSGTRLTVV.

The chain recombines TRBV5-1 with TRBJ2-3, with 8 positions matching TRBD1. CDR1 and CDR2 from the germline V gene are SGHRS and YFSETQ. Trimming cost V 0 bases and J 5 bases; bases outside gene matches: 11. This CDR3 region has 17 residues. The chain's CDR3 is CASSLASTGDGGDTQYF. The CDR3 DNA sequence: TGCGCCAGCAGCTTGGCATCGACAGGGGACGGGGGAGATACGCAGTATTTT.

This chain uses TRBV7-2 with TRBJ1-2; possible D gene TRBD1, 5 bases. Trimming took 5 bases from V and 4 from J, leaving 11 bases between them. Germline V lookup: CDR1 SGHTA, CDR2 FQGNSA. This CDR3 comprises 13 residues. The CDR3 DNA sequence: TGTGCCAGCAGCCCCGCGGGGACCTATGGCTACACCTTC. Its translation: CASSPAGTYGYTF.

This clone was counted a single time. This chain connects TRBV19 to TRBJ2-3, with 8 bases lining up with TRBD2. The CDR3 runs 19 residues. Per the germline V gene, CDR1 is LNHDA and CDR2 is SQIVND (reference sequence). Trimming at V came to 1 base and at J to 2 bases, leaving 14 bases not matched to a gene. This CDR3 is CASSIAGRGLAGLTDTQYF. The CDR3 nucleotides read TGTGCCAGTAGTATAGCGGGGAGGGGCCTAGCGGGCCTCACAGATACGCAGTATTTT.

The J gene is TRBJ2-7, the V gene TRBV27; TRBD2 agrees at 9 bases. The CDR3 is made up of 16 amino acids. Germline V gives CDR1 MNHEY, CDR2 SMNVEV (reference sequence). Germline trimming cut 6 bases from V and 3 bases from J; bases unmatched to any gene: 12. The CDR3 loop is CASSLAGGDTIYEQYF. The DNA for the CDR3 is TGTGCCAGCAGCCTCGCGGGGGGGGACACTATCTACGAGCAGTACTTC.

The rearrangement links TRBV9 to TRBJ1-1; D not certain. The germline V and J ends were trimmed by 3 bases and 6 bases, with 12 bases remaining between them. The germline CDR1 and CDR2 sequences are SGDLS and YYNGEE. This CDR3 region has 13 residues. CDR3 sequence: CASSAYSGAEAFF. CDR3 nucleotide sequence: TGTGCCAGCAGCGCGTATTCTGGGGCTGAAGCTTTCTTT.

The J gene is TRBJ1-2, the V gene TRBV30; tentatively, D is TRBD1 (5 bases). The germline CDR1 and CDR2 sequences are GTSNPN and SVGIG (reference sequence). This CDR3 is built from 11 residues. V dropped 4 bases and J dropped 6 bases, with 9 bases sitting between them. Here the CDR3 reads CAWTRQHGYTF. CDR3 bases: TGTGCCTGGACCCGACAGCATGGCTACACCTTC.

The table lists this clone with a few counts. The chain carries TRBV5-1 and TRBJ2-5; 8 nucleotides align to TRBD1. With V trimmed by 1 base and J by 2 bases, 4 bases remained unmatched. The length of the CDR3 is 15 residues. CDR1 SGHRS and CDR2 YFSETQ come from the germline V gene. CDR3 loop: CASSLSTGGQETQYF. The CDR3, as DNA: TGCGCCAGCAGCTTGTCCACAGGGGGACAAGAGACCCAGTACTTC.

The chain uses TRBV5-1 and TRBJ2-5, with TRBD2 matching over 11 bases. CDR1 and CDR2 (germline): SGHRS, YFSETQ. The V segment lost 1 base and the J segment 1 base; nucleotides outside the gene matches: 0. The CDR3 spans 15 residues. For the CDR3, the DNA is TGCGCCAGCAGCTTGACTAGCGGGGGCCAAGAGACCCAGTACTTC. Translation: CASSLTSGGQETQYF.

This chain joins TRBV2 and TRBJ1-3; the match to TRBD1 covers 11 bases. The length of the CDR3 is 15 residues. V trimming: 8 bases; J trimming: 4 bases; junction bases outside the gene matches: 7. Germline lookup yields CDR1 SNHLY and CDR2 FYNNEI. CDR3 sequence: CASRLGQGVGNTIYF. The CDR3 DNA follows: TGTGCCAGCCGCCTGGGACAGGGGGTAGGAAACACCATATATTTT.

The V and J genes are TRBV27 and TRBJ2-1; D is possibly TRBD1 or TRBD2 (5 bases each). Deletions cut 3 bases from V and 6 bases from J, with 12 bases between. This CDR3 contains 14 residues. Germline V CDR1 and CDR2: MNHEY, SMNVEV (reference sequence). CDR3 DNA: TGTGCCAGCAGTTTGTGGGGGATCGGCAATGAGCAGTTCTTC. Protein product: CASSLWGIGNEQFF.

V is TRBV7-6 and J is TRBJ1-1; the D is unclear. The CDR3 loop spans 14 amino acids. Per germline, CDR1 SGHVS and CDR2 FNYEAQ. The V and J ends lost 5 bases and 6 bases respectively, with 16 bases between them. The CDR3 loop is CASSDSSGSAEAFF. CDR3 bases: TGTGCCAGCAGCGACTCGAGCGGGTCGGCTGAAGCTTTCTTT. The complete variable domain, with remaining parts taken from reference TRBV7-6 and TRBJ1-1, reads GAGVSQSPRYKVTKRGQDVALRCDPISGHVSLYWYRQALGQGPEFLTYFNYEAQQDKSGLPNDRFSAERPEGSISTLTIQRTEQRDSAMYRCASSDSSGSAEAFFGQGTRLTVV.

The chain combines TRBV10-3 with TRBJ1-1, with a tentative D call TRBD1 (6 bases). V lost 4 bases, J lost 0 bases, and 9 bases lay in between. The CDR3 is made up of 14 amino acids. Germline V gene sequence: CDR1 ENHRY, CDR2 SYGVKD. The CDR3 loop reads CAISGTDMNTEAFF. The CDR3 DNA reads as TGTGCCATCAGTGGGACAGACATGAACACTGAAGCTTTCTTT.

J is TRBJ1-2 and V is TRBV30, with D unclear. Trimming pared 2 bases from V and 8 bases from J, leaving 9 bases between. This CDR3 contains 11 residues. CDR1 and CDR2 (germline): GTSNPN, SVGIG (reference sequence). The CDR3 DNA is TGTGCCTGGAGTTCATTATTAGGCTACACCTTC. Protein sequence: CAWSSLLGYTF.

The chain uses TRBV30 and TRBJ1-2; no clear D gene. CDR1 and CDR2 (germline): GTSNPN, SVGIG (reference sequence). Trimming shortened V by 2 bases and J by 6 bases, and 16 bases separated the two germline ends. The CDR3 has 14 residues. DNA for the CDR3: TGTGCCTGGAGTCAAACCGGAACAGAGGATGGCTACACCTTC. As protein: CAWSQTGTEDGYTF.

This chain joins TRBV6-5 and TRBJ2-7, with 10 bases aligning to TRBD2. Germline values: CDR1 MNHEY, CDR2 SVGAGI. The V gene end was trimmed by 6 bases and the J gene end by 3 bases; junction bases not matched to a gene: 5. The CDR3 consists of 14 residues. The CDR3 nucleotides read TGTGCCAGCAGCCTTAGCGGGAGGTACTACGAGCAGTACTTC. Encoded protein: CASSLSGRYYEQYF.

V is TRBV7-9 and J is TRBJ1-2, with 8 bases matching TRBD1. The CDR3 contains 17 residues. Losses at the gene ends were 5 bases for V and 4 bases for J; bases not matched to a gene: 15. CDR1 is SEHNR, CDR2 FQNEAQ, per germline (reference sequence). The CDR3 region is CASSPQNGTGLLYGYTF. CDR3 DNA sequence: TGTGCCAGCAGCCCTCAGAACGGGACAGGACTACTCTATGGCTACACCTTC. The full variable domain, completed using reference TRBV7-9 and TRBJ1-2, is DTGVSQNPRHKITKRGQNVTFRCDPISEHNRLYWYRQTLGQGPEFLTYFQNEAQLEKSRLLSDRFSAERPKGSFSTLEIQRTEQGDSAMYLCASSPQNGTGLLYGYTFGSGTRLTVV.

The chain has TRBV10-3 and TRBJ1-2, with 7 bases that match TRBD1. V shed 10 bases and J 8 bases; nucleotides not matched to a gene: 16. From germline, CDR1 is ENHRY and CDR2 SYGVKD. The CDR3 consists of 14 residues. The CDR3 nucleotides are TGTGCCACCATCGGACAGGAGGGGCTCTGGGGCTACACCTTC. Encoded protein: CATIGQEGLWGYTF.

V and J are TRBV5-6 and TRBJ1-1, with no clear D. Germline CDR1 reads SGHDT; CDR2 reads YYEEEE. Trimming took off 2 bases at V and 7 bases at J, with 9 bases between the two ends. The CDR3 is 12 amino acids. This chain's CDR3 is CASSFRRREAFF. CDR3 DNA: TGTGCCAGCAGCTTTAGGCGGCGTGAAGCTTTCTTT.

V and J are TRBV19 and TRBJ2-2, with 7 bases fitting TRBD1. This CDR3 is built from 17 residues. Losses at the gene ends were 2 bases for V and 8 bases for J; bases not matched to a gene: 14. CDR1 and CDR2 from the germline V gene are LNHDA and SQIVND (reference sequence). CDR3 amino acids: CASSIRRGDRDLGELFF. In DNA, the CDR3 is TGTGCCAGTAGTATACGTAGGGGAGACAGGGATTTAGGGGAGCTGTTTTTT. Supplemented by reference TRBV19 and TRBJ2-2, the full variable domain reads DGGITQSPKYLFRKEGQNVTLSCEQNLNHDAMYWYRQDPGQGLRLIYYSQIVNDFQKGDIAEGYSVSREKKESFPLTVTSAQKNPTAFYLCASSIRRGDRDLGELFFGEGSRLTVL.

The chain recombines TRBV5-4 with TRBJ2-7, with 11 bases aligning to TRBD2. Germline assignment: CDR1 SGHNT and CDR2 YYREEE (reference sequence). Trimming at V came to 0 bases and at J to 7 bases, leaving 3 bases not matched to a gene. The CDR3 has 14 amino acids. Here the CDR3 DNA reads TGTGCCAGCAGCTTGGAGGCTAGCGGGAGGGAGCAGTACTTC. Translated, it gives CASSLEASGREQYF.

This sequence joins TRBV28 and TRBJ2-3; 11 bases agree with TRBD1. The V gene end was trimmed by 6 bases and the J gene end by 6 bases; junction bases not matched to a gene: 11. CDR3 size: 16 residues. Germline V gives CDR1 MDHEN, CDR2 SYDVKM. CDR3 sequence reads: CASSIPPGQGEDTQYF. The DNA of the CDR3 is TGTGCCAGCAGCATACCACCGGGACAGGGGGAGGATACGCAGTATTTT.